A selection of T cell receptor beta chains follows, all from one sample in a study of post-analysis software for immune sequencing data. TCRdb passed the PCR reads through MiXCR, listing each CDR3 protein once. The sample lists 450,000 or so distinct CDR3 sequences; nearly 45% were seen once. Sequencing was carried out using blood. The receptors were gathered from a girl between 10 and 17 years old with multiple sclerosis. CDR3s include the opening cysteine and the closing phenylalanine or tryptophan. Each record gives: V gene, D gene, J gene, clone size, CDR3 protein, CDR3 DNA. A D gene is named only where the DNA matches it firmly. Not all rows give a size; the values are once, few, many and, for expanded clones, a class.

TRBV5-1	TRBD2	TRBJ2-7	many	CASSGSGGYDEQYF	TGCGCCAGCAGCGGGTCGGGAGGGTACGACGAGCAGTACTTC
TRBV13	TRBD1	TRBJ2-6	few	CASSLGGQGVTMGANVLTF	TGTGCCAGCAGCTTAGGGGGACAGGGCGTTACAATGGGGGCCAACGTCCTGACTTTC
TRBV3-1	TRBD2	TRBJ2-3	NA	CASSPGRPDTQYF	TGTGCCAGCAGCCCCGGGAGGCCAGATACGCAGTATTTT
TRBV20-1	NA	TRBJ2-1	NA	CSASSSGRVQYNEQFF	TGCAGTGCTAGTTCCTCCGGACGAGTCCAATACAATGAGCAGTTCTTC
TRBV4-1	TRBD1	TRBJ1-5	NA	CASSPRTGTVNQPQHF	TGCGCCAGCAGCCCCAGGACAGGGACTGTCAATCAGCCCCAGCATTTT
TRBV6-5	NA	TRBJ2-1	NA	CASSYSGGAYDEQFF	TGTGCCAGCAGTTACTCCGGGGGAGCCTACGATGAGCAGTTCTTC
TRBV5-1	TRBD2	TRBJ2-7	few	CASSRTSGSFYEQYF	TGCGCCAGCAGCCGTACTAGCGGGAGTTTTTACGAGCAGTACTTC
TRBV4-3	TRBD2	TRBJ2-1	NA	CASSQGRLAGVADEQFF	TGCGCCAGCAGCCAAGGGAGACTAGCGGGAGTCGCCGATGAGCAGTTCTTC
TRBV12-3/TRBV12-4	NA	TRBJ1-2	few	CASSSRFRADYGYTF	TGTGCCAGCAGTTCCCGGTTCAGGGCTGATTATGGCTACACCTTC
TRBV9	TRBD1	TRBJ1-2	few	CASSPRTGLSYGYTF	TGTGCCAGCAGCCCAAGGACAGGGCTGAGCTATGGCTACACCTTC
TRBV29-1	NA	TRBJ2-7	many	CSVGSGEQYF	TGCAGCGTGGGTTCGGGGGAGCAGTACTTC
TRBV11-2	NA	TRBJ2-7	NA	CASSLREGGNEQYF	TGTGCCAGCAGCTTAAGAGAGGGGGGCAACGAGCAGTACTTC
TRBV28	TRBD2	TRBJ2-3	NA	CASVLAGKSTDTQYF	TGTGCCAGCGTACTAGCGGGCAAAAGCACAGATACGCAGTATTTT
TRBV12-3/TRBV12-4	TRBD2	TRBJ2-1	NA	CASSPGEGFGSEQFF	TGTGCCAGCAGTCCCGGGGAGGGCTTTGGGAGTGAGCAGTTCTTC
TRBV20-1	TRBD2	TRBJ2-7	few	CSAATTSGSRGIVGEQYF	TGCAGTGCCGCGACCACTAGCGGGAGTAGGGGGATAGTAGGCGAGCAGTACTTC
TRBV4-1	NA	TRBJ2-1	NA	CASSQHFPGRYNEQFF	TGCGCCAGCAGCCAGCACTTCCCGGGACGGTACAATGAGCAGTTCTTC
TRBV24-1	NA	TRBJ1-5	NA	CATSGAAGTGNQPQHF	TGTGCCACCAGTGGGGCCGCTGGGACGGGCAATCAGCCCCAGCATTTT
TRBV4-1	TRBD1	TRBJ2-2	NA	CASSQLTGGEAGELFF	TGCGCCAGCAGCCAATTGACAGGGGGCGAGGCCGGGGAGCTGTTTTTT
TRBV20-1	NA	TRBJ2-5	NA	CSAGRWGETQYF	TGCAGTGCTGGGCGGTGGGGAGAGACCCAGTACTTC
TRBV12-3/TRBV12-4	NA	TRBJ1-4	few	CASSFRVREKLFF	TGTGCCAGCAGTTTTCGGGTGAGGGAAAAACTGTTTTTT
TRBV6-2/TRBV6-3	TRBD2	TRBJ2-1	NA	CASKTSGLHGEQFF	TGTGCCAGCAAGACTAGCGGATTACATGGTGAGCAGTTCTTC
TRBV20-1	TRBD2	TRBJ2-1	few	CSARDTLAVSSYNEQFF	TGCAGTGCTAGAGATACCCTAGCGGTGAGCTCCTACAATGAGCAGTTCTTC
TRBV29-1	TRBD1	TRBJ2-1	NA	CSATHPGTGISYNEQFF	TGCAGCGCTACCCATCCCGGGACAGGCATAAGCTACAATGAGCAGTTCTTC
TRBV9	NA	TRBJ1-1	once	CASSVLSQGVGTEAFF	TGTGCCAGCAGCGTCCTCTCACAGGGAGTTGGCACTGAAGCTTTCTTT
TRBV27	NA	TRBJ2-7	NA	CASSSLGTPGEQYF	TGTGCCAGCAGTTCGCTAGGGACGCCGGGCGAGCAGTACTTC
TRBV28	NA	TRBJ2-7	NA	CASSHRAPVRPYEQYF	TGTGCCAGCAGTCATCGTGCTCCGGTTCGTCCCTACGAGCAGTACTTC
TRBV10-3	NA	TRBJ1-5	few	CAISPGLNGGNQPQHF	TGTGCCATCAGTCCTGGACTTAATGGGGGCAATCAGCCCCAGCATTTT
TRBV12-5	TRBD2	TRBJ2-3	few	CASGSAEGSGIKDTQYF	TGTGCTAGTGGTTCCGCCGAGGGTAGCGGGATCAAAGATACGCAGTATTTT
TRBV7-8	TRBD1	TRBJ2-1	NA	CASSFKGQVLVF	TGTGCCAGCAGCTTCAAAGGACAGGTTTTAGTCTTC
TRBV20-1	NA	TRBJ2-5	few	CSAERLTRVQVETQYF	TGCAGTGCCGAGAGATTGACACGGGTACAAGTGGAGACCCAGTACTTC
TRBV20-1	NA	TRBJ1-1	NA	CSARSVLNTEAFF	TGCAGTGCTAGATCTGTTCTGAACACTGAAGCTTTCTTT